This section outlines one T cell receptor (beta chain) sequence together with its context. These data come from a study of blood T cell repertoires in COVID-19. For the study at large: COVID-19 samples from acute and convalescent phases originated in the United States, Italy and Spain.

Methods used by the authors: Estimation of nucleated cell counts was performed using reference gene primer amplification. Clones were sequenced by immunoSEQ multiplex PCR, and TCRdb holds only the in-frame ones, with some missing. The V and J calls and clone size are taken from that table; D and trimming were inferred from the DNA. In the table there are approximately 220,000 clones, about 80% of which are singletons. Membership in each cohort depended on participant-reported clinical history. V was clipped by 0 bases and J by 6 bases; unmatched bases: 8. The CDR3 is 16 residues long. Germline CDR1 and CDR2: SGHRS and YFSETQ.

This clonotype originated in a woman aged 45-65 years who had been exposed to COVID-19. The sample taken for sequencing was PBMCs or T cells enriched from blood (not recorded which). V is TRBV5-1 and J is TRBJ2-3; TRBD1 matches at 9 bases. The CDR3 region is CASSLAGTGNSDTQYF. The DNA for the CDR3 is TGCGCCAGCAGCTTGGCCGGGACAGGGAATTCGGATACGCAGTATTTT.